This T cell receptor beta chain is from a study of regulatory T cells in long-lasting Graves disease. Described time point: persistent/refractory GD, antithyroid drugs over 5 years with positive TRAb. Researchers made the TCR library from RNA that was extracted from PBMCs. Notes on the study in general: It was possible that the small sample size reduced accuracy. Researchers examined only peripheral blood and not thyroid tissue.

Comment on this clonotype: Its antigen is unknown.

Arm-PCR with iRepertoire HTBI primers amplified the CDR3 regions for these TCR beta libraries. From the multiplex PCR reads, TCRdb called clonotypes with MiXCR, one entry per CDR3 protein. The repertoire holds under 500,000 distinct CDR3 sequences, with less than 25% as singletons. The V gene lost 2 bases and the J gene lost 7 bases, with 14 bases spanning the gap. Germline V lookup: CDR1 ENHRY, CDR2 SYGVKD. This CDR3 region has 14 residues. Source: peripheral blood mononuclear cells (PBMCs), taken when the disease was refractory, from a patient treated with antithyroid drugs. The source of this sequence is a female donor with Graves disease. This rearrangement joins TRBV10-3 to TRBJ1-2, with D possibly being TRBD1 (5 bases). Written as DNA, the CDR3 is TGTGCCATCAGTGAGGGGGCCCCCAAGCTTGGCTACACCTTC. Its translation is CAISEGAPKLGYTF.